This T cell receptor beta chain came from a study of blood T cell repertoires in COVID-19. The overall study: The United States, Italy and Spain supplied acute and convalescent COVID-19 samples. PBMCs, B-cell-depleted T cells, or T cells provided the cDNA or gDNA that made up the material.

The CDR3 length is 15 residues. Germline V lookup: CDR1 SGHTA, CDR2 FQGNSA. V lost 5 bases to trimming and J lost 2 bases; unmatched junction nucleotides: 8. In the original analysis: How many nucleated cells were present was estimated from reference gene primer amplification. The protocol was immunoSEQ multiplex PCR, while the TCRdb copy is restricted to in-frame clones and leaves out a portion. V, J and clone size are taken as reported in that table, and D and trimming were inferred from the DNA itself. The sample has about 44,000 clones, under 90% seen once. Sequencing was carried out using peripheral blood. The rearrangement links TRBV7-2 to TRBJ2-5, with 7 bases identical to TRBD2. This clonotype was obtained from a human donor in a cohort sampled during active COVID-19. The CDR3 nucleotides are TGTGCCAGCAGCGCTAAACTAGCGTATCAAGAGACCCAGTACTTC. This gives the protein CASSAKLAYQETQYF.